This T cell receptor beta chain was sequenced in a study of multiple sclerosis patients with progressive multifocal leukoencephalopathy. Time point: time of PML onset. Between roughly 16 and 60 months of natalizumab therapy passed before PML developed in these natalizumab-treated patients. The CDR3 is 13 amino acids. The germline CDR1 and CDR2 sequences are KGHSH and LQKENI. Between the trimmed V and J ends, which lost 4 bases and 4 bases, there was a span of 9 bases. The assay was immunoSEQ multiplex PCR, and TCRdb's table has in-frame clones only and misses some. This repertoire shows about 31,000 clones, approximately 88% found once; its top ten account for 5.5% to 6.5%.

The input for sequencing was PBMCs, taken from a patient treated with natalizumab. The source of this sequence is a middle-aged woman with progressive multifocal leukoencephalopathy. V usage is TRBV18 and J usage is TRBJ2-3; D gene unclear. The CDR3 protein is CASSRTGPDTQYF. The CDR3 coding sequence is TGTGCCAGCTCACGAACCGGGCCAGATACGCAGTATTTT.